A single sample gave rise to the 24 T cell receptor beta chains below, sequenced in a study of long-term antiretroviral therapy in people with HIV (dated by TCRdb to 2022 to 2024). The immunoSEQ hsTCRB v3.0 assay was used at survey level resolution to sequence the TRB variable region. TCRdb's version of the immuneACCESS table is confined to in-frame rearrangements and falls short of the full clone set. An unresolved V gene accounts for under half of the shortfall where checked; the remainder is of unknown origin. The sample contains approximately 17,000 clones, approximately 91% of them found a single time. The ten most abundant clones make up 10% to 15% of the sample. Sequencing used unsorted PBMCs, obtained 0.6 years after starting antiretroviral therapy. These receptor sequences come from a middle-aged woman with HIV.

The CDR3 nucleotides read TGTGCCAGCTCACGAACAGGGACCGACAATGAGCAGTTCTTC. It yields the protein CASSRTGTDNEQFF. The V call is TRBV2, the J call TRBJ2-1; TRBD1 is a possible D gene (6 bases). Per the germline V gene, CDR1 is SNHLY and CDR2 is FYNNEI. Between the trimmed V and J ends, which lost 8 bases and 5 bases, there was a span of 16 bases. This CDR3 is 14 amino acids long.

Here the CDR3 reads CASSPGTGVWYGYTF. DNA for the CDR3: TGTGCCAGCTCACCGGGGACAGGGGTCTGGTATGGCTACACCTTC. V usage is TRBV18 and J usage is TRBJ1-2, with 10 bases aligning to TRBD1. This CDR3 comprises 15 residues. With 3 bases clipped from V and 5 bases from J, the junction kept 6 bases outside the gene matches. The germline V gene encodes CDR1 KGHSH and CDR2 LQKENI.

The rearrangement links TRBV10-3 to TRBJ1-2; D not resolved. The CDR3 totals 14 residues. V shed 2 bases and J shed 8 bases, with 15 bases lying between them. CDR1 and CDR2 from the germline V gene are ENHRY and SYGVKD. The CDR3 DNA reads TGTGCCATCAGTGAGGCAGGCGCATCGGGAGGCTACACCTTC. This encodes CAISEAGASGGYTF.

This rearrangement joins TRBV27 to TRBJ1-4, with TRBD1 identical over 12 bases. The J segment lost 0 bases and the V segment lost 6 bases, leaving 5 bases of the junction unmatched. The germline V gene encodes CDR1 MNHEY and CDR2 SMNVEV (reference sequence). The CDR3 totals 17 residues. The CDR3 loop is CASSQGQGAATNEKLFF. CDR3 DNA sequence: TGTGCCAGCAGCCAGGGACAGGGGGCAGCAACTAATGAAAAACTGTTTTTT.

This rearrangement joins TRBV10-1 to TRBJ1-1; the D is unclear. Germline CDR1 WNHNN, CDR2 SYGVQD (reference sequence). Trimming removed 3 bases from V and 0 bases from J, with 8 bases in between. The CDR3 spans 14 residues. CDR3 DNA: TGCGCCAGCAGTGATGGGATAATGAACACTGAAGCTTTCTTT. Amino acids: CASSDGIMNTEAFF.

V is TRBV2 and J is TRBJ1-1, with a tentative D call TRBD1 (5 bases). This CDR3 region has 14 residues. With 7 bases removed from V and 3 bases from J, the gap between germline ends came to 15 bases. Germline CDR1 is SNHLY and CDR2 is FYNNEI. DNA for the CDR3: TGTGCCAGCATTCCACACCCGGGGGACACTGAAGCTTTCTTT. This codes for CASIPHPGDTEAFF.

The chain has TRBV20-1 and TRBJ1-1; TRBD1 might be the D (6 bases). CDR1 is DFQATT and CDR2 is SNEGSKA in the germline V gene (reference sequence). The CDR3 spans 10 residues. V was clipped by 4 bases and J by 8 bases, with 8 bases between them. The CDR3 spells CSATTGEAFF. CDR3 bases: TGCAGTGCTACCACAGGGGAAGCTTTCTTT.

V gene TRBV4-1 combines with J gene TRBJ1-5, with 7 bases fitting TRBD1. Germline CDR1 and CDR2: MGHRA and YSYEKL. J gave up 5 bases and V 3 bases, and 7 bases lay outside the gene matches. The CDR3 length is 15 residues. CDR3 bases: TGCGCCAGCAGCCAGGAGGGGGCTTTGGATCAGCCCCAGCATTTT. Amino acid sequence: CASSQEGALDQPQHF.

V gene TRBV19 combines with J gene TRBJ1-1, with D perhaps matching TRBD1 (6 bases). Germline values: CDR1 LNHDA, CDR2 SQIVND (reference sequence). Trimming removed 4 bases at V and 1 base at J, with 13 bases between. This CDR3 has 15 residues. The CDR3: CASSTKGGTNTEAFF. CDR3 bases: TGTGCCAGTAGTACCAAAGGGGGGACGAACACTGAAGCTTTCTTT.

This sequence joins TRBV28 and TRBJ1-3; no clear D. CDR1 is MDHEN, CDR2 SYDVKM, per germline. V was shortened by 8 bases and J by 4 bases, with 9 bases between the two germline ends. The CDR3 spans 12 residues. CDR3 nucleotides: TGTGCCAGCTCCCTCTACGGAAACACCATATATTTT. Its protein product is CASSLYGNTIYF.

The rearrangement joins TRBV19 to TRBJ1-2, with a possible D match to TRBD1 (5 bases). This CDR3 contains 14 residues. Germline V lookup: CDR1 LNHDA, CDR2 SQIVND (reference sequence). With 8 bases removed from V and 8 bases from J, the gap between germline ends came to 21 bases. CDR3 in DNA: TGTGCCAGTCAGACCGGGACGGCTGGTTGGGGCTACACCTTC. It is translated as CASQTGTAGWGYTF.

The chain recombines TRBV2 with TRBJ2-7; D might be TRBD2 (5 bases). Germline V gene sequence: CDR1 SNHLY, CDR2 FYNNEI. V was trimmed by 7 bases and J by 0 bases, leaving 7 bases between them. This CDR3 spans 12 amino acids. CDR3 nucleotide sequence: TGTGCCAGCACTAGCCACTCCTACGAGCAGTACTTC. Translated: CASTSHSYEQYF.

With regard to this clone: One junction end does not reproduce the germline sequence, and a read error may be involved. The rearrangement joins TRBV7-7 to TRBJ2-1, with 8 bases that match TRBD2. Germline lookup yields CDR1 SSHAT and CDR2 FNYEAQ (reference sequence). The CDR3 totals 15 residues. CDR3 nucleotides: TGTGCTAGCAGCTCAGGAACTAGCGGCTACAATGAGCAGTTCTTC. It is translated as CASSSGTSGYNEQFF.

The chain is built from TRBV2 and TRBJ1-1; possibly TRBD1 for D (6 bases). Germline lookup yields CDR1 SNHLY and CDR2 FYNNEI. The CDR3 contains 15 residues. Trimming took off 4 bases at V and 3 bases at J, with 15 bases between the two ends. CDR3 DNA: TGTGCCAGCAGTGGGTACAGGGTAGCACACACTGAAGCTTTCTTT. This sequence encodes CASSGYRVAHTEAFF. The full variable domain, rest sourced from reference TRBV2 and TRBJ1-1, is EPEVTQTPSHQVTQMGQEVILRCVPISNHLYFYWYRQILGQKVEFLVSFYNNEISEKSEIFDDQFSVERPDGSNFTLKIRSTKLEDSAMYFCASSGYRVAHTEAFFGQGTRLTVV.

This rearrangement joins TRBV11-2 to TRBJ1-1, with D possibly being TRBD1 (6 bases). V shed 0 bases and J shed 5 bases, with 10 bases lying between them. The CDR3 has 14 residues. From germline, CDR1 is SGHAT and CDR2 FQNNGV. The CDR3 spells CASSLDQGSTEAFF. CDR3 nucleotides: TGTGCCAGCAGCTTAGATCAGGGGAGTACTGAAGCTTTCTTT.

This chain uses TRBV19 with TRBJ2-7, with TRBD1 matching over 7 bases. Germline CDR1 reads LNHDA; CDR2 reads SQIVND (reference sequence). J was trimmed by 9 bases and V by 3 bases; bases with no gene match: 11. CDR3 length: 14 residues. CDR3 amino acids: CASSMRGQRDRQYF. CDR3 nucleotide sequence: TGTGCCAGTAGTATGAGGGGACAGCGAGACAGGCAGTACTTC.

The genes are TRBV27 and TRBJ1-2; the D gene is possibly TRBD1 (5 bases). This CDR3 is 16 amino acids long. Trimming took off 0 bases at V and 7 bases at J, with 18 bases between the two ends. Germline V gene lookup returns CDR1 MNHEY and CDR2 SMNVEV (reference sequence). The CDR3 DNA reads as TGTGCCAGCAGTTTATCGTTAGGGGCCACCGTTTTTGGCTACACCTTC. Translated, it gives CASSLSLGATVFGYTF.

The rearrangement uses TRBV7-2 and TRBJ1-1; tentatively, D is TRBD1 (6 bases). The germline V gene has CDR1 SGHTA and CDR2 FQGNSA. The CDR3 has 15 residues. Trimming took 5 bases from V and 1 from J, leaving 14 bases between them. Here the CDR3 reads CASSRYRVKNTEAFF. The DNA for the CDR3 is TGTGCCAGCAGCCGTTACAGGGTAAAGAACACTGAAGCTTTCTTT.

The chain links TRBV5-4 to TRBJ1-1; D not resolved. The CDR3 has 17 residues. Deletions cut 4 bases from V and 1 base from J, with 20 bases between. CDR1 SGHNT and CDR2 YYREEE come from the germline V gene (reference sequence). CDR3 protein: CASSPAGRWSPNTEAFF. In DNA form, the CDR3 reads TGTGCCAGCAGCCCTGCTGGGAGGTGGTCCCCGAACACTGAAGCTTTCTTT.

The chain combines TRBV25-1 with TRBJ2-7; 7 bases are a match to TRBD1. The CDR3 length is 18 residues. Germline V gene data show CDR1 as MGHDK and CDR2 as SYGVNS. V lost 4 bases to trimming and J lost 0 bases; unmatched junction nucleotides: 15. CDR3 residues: CASSGPPGRGLNSYEQYF. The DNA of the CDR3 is TGTGCCAGCAGTGGACCGCCGGGTAGGGGGCTAAACTCCTACGAGCAGTACTTC.

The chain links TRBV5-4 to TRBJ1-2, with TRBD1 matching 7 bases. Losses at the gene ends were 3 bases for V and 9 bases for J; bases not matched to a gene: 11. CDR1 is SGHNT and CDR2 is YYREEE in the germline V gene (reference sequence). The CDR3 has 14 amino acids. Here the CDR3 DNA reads TGTGCCAGCAGCTACCGGGACAGAGAAACTAGCTACACCTTC. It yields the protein CASSYRDRETSYTF.

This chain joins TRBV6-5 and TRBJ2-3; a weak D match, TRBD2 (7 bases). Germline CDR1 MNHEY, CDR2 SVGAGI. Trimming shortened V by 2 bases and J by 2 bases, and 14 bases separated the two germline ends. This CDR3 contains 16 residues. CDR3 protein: CASSYAWRGLTDTQYF. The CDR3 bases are TGTGCCAGCAGTTACGCTTGGCGGGGGCTCACAGATACGCAGTATTTT.

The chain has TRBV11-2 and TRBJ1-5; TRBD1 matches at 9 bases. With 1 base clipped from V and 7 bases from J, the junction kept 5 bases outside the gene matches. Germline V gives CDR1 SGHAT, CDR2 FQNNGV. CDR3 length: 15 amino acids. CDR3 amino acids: CASSLGTGVQQPQHF. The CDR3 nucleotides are TGTGCCAGCAGCTTAGGGACAGGGGTTCAACAGCCCCAGCATTTT. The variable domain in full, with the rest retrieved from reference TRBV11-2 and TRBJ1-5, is EAGVAQSPRYKIIEKRQSVAFWCNPISGHATLYWYQQILGQGPKLLIQFQNNGVVDDSQLPKDRFSAERLKGVDSTLKIQPAKLEDSAVYLCASSLGTGVQQPQHFGDGTRLSIL.

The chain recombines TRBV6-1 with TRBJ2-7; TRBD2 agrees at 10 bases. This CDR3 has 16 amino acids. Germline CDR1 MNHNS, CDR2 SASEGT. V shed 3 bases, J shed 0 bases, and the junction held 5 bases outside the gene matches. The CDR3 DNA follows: TGTGCCAGCAGTGATCCAGCGGGGGGGAGCTCCTACGAGCAGTACTTC. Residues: CASSDPAGGSSYEQYF.